This record concerns one T cell receptor (beta chain) sequence. What it binds is not known. The data were taken from a study of T-cell reconstitution after alpha-beta-depleted transplantation in children. Study findings and constraints: Counts and diversity of T cells one year after transplant came mostly from newly produced T cells. Several hundred expanded graft clones reportedly were the source of alpha-beta T cells about two months after transplant. Recipient T cells and thymic progenitors that survived were the source of the high TCRbeta diversity seen at day 60 in some patients.

TCRbeta library construction was performed incorporating unique molecular identifiers. TCRdb re-called the PCR reads with MiXCR, one entry per CDR3 protein. Among about 980,000 distinct CDR3 sequences listed, about 26% were seen once. The germline CDR1 and CDR2 sequences are MNHEY and SVGAGI. V shed 7 bases and J shed 8 bases, with 14 bases lying between them. The CDR3 extends over 13 amino acids. The starting material was PBMCs, mostly from graft donor cells, obtained 360 days after TCRalphabeta/CD19-depleted stem cell transplant. This clonotype originated in a boy in the first two years of life who had a stem cell transplant for SCID, so the T cells may come from the graft donor. This chain uses TRBV6-5 with TRBJ1-4; no reliable D call. The CDR3 region has the DNA TGTGCCAGCAACGTCGGGGTCCCAGAAAAACTGTTTTTT. Its translation is CASNVGVPEKLFF.